At least ten counts were recorded for the clone carrying this T cell receptor beta chain. Its cognate antigen is unknown. This sample was taken from a study of T cells in Graves' hyperthyroidism and ophthalmopathy. Study observations and caveats: Among clonotypes expanded in thyroid above 0.001, most were also found in blood. Ophthalmopathy and stable hyperthyroidism were separated by a 13 V-J model.

When ophthalmopathy did not progress within 18 months, Graves' hyperthyroidism was considered stable. Newly diagnosed hyperthyroidism patients aged 18 to 65 years had disease lasting under 2 months. Researchers amplified the TCR beta CDR3 regions from RNA transcripts. The primer set for the first-round RT-PCR of the TCR CDR3 was HTBI. Using its own MiXCR run on the multiplex PCR reads, TCRdb lists one record per CDR3 protein. The profile shows approximately 500,000 distinct CDR3 sequences, roughly 46% of them singletons. This TCR came from a woman between 18 and 30 years old with Graves' hyperthyroidism. Material for sequencing was peripheral blood or thyroid tissue (not recorded which).

CDR3 in amino acids: CASSFAGFNYGYTF. CDR3 nucleotides: TGTGCCAGCAGCTTCGCAGGGTTCAACTATGGCTACACCTTC. The rearrangement joins TRBV7-8 to TRBJ1-2, with D possibly TRBD1 on 5 matching bases. V lost 3 bases and J 2 bases, leaving 10 bases between the germline ends. From germline, CDR1 is SGHVS and CDR2 FQNEAQ. The CDR3 has 14 residues.